This TCR beta chain was identified in a study of relationships among human T cell subsets (dated by TCRdb to the early 2010s). Some background on the complete study: The study sequenced eight distinct T cell populations from blood: pan T, CD8 cytotoxic, regulatory, Th1, Th2, naive plus transitional, activated and memory cells. Results the study describes overall, beyond this receptor: Substantial sharing of CDR3s among Th1, Th2 and regulatory T cells was interpreted as suggestive of stochastic cell fate choices. A CD4+CD8+ double-positive population could not be excluded by the bead-based sorting. V, D and J usage, CDR3 length and N-nucleotide additions showed no statistically significant differences among the seven subsets. Over 50% of CD8+ cytotoxic sequences were found to belong to clones with over 100 reads, whereas few such clones were observed in the regulatory and Th2 subsets.

CD4+CD25+ regulatory T cells were selected from positively selected CD4+ cells using anti-CD25 beads. To isolate the T cell subsets, Miltenyi superparamagnetic beads coated with subset-specific monoclonal antibodies were used. Every T cell population came from peripheral blood. Whole blood was subjected to Ficoll separation to obtain mononuclear cells, from which monocytes were subsequently depleted using anti-CD14 microbeads. Isolated cell populations were immediately resuspended in RNAprotect reagent. Trimming removed 5 bases from V and 1 base from J, leaving 7 bases between the germline ends. From the cysteine through the phenylalanine, the CDR3 covers 13 amino acids. The entry retains the CDR3 DNA only, 39 bases that are in frame from base 1. From a lookup of the germline V gene, CDR1 and CDR2 are SNHLY and FYNNEI. Receptor libraries were prepared by multiplex PCR. TCRdb records 454 GS FLX as the sequencer. Semiquantitative ARM-PCR was used to amplify the TCR alpha and beta CDR3 regions from mRNA. In ARM-PCR, tagged nested gene-specific primers were used first, and exponential amplification was then carried out by communal superprimers. Exonuclease was used to remove the nested primers before the first-round PCR products went through the second amplification round. Sequencing of the amplicons was performed on the 454 platform, which allows millions of DNA fragments to be sequenced rapidly without cloning bias. A read was counted as effective if the read could be mapped to both V and J germline segments. The authors' pipeline ran thus. Reads were assigned to germline V, D and J segments with IRmap, which uses pyromap, a Smith-Waterman modification adapted to 454 sequencing errors. Cutoffs set at the 99th percentile of alignment scores from simulated random sequences were applied to filter D-beta assignments. The amino acids between the conserved V-segment Y[YFLI]C motif and the J-segment [FW]GXGT motif were defined as CDR3. A compound Poisson process model, previously applied to large-scale EST data, was used to estimate repertoire diversity. A procedure for detecting cross-contamination was applied so that sample contamination could be argued against as the origin of shared CDR3s. Clones were called with MiXCR by TCRdb after fastp trimmed the public reads at Q25, and only in-frame beta chains were retained. Here each entry gathers all rows of one CDR3 protein and keeps the most common genes and DNA. TCRdb's processing, not the study's, gives the V and J calls here. The sample includes approximately 15,000 distinct CDR3 sequences, with over 45% observed a single time. The ten largest account for 2% to 2.5% of the sample.

This clonotype turned up a few times. Its antigen has not been determined. The input lacks base qualities; no much larger clone sits a single base away. The V gene is TRBV2 and the J gene is TRBJ2-3; the D gene cannot be named for sure. The sample taken for sequencing was Tregs sorted from blood. This TCR was recovered from a man aged 35 to 55 in good health. The DNA sequence follows: TGTGCCAGCAGTTCAACACGCACAGATACGCAGTATTTT. Its product reads: CASSSTRTDTQYF.